The TCR beta chain described here comes from a study of Graves' ophthalmopathy and Graves' hyperthyroidism (dated by TCRdb to the late 2010s). Context from the whole study: Peripheral blood was collected at initial diagnosis, prior to any treatment. The study used signatures of the TCR beta repertoire to tell Graves' ophthalmopathy apart from Graves' hyperthyroidism and to predict which patients would progress to ophthalmopathy. In total, approximately 130 blood samples were TCR-sequenced: approximately 42 ophthalmopathy, some 75 hyperthyroidism and approximately 17 hyperthyroidism-to-ophthalmopathy patients. To explore V-J signatures that separate ophthalmopathy from hyperthyroidism, a discovery set of about 100 patients was enrolled, consisting of approximately 45 with ophthalmopathy and fewer than 60 with stable hyperthyroidism. For independent validation, a separate cohort was made up of some 19 hyperthyroidism patients plus 17 patients who later progressed from hyperthyroidism to ophthalmopathy. T-cell repertoires of thyroid tissue and blood were compared in 5 or 6 hyperthyroidism patients. Following sampling, methimazole starting at 30 mg daily was administered to hyperthyroidism patients, and high-dose intravenous methylprednisolone was administered to ophthalmopathy patients. Study-level results and caveats: In validation, the model predicted ophthalmopathy progression with roughly 68% sensitivity and about 77% specificity; some 13 predicted patients were CT-confirmed with GO in a median of approximately six months. In cross-validation, the 13-signature model distinguished ophthalmopathy from stable hyperthyroidism with around 86% sensitivity and 81.08% specificity, while in the test set the corresponding values were roughly 80% and 75%. Among expanded thyroid clonotypes with frequency above 0.001, most also showed up in blood, which suggests that blood repertoires may reflect the thyroid immune response. No statistical method was used to predetermine the sample size, and group allocation was not hidden from the investigators.

V is shortened by 0 bases, J by 0 bases, and the region joining them spans 9 bases. CDR1 and CDR2 are read off the germline V gene (reference sequence) as GTSNPN and SVGIG. There are 14 amino acids in the CDR3, from cysteine to phenylalanine inclusive. CDR3 DNA only is kept here, 42 bases in frame from base 1. Patients with ophthalmopathy had moderately to severely active disease, with a Clinical Activity Score of 3 or more, a NOSPECS grade of 4 or more, and a disease duration of less than 3 months. Anyone with other autoimmune diseases, uncontrolled infections, pregnancy or lactation was excluded from the study. Diagnosis relied on clinical symptoms, serum thyroxine, TRAb, thyroid ultrasound and orbital computed tomography. Ficoll-Paque density gradient centrifugation was used to isolate PBMCs from approximately 11 ml of fresh peripheral blood. Total RNA was extracted using Trizol reagent, and RNA quality was checked on an Agilent 2100 Bioanalyzer.

Comments on this clonotype: This clone's antigen is unknown. Base quality data are lacking; no much larger clone is found one base away.

TCR beta CDR3 regions were amplified from RNA transcripts for repertoire sequencing. The first round of RT-PCR was done with HTBI primers and the Qiagen OneStep RT-PCR kit, and was followed by a second round of multiplex PCR, then size selection and purification. Sequencing of the libraries was carried out on an Illumina HiSeq2000 in paired-end mode with 100 bp reads. On the study's bioinformatics: SOAPnuke was used to process the reads, throwing out any read that had adapters, had uncalled bases, had a mean Phred below 15, or lacked an exact constant-primer or identifier match. COPE v1.2.5 was used to merge the high-quality paired reads. Each unique nucleotide sequence was treated as a clonotype, and MiTCR v1.1 was used to align the clonotypes to the IMGT TRB V, D and J references. The analysis was limited to V-J combinations with a frequency above 0.0001, which together covered 99.2% of the repertoires. For each V-J combination, a TCR clonal expansion and chaos score was defined as the ratio of F50 clonal expansion to chaos observed in the TCRdist matrix. Features were reduced by Welch's t-statistics and random forest to around 13 V-J combinations, which fed a naive Bayes classifier. The similarity between thyroid and blood repertoires was quantified using the Morisita-Horn index. Through fastp at Q25 and MiXCR, TCRdb rebuilt clones from the public reads, retaining in-frame beta chains. Rows are combined by CDR3 protein, so each entry shows the most common genes and DNA. TCRdb's processing, not the authors' own work, is the source of the V and J calls. The sample data list 600,000 to 700,000 distinct CDR3 sequences, and more than 40% of these were observed just once. The ten most abundant clones make up roughly 3% of the sample.

This receptor was taken from an adult man with Graves' ophthalmopathy. Input material: peripheral blood. This sequence uses TRBV30 and TRBJ2-7, with a weak D call of TRBD2 (5 bases match). The CDR3 corresponds to CAWSVGAASYEQYF. The sequenced DNA: TGTGCCTGGAGTGTCGGAGCGGCCTCCTACGAGCAGTACTTC. The full variable domain, completed from the reference TRBV30 and TRBJ2-7 proteins outside the CDR3, reads SQTIHQWPATLVQPVGSPLSLECTVEGTSNPNLYWYRQAAGRGLQLLFYSVGIGQISSEVPQNLSASRPQDRQFILSSKKLLLSDSGFYLCAWSVGAASYEQYFGPGTRLTVT.